The 23 T cell receptor beta chains in this list originate from one sample, sequenced in a study of neurological immune-mediated disorders. TCRdb itself ran the 5' RACE reads through MiXCR, one entry per CDR3 protein. The data show 27,000 or so distinct CDR3 sequences, with about 15% seen just once and roughly 27% held by the top ten. The sample comprised PBMCs. These receptors came from a man in his 70s in good health.

This clonotype has ten or more counts. The chain joins TRBV6-5 to TRBJ2-3; 11 bases line up with TRBD2. There are 17 residues in the CDR3. The junction had 4 bases not matched to a gene; V was cut back by 2 bases and J by 0 bases. Germline CDR1 and CDR2: MNHEY and SVGAGI. CDR3 amino acids: CASSYKLAGASTDTQYF. CDR3 coding DNA: TGTGCCAGCAGTTACAAACTAGCGGGGGCCAGCACAGATACGCAGTATTTT.

Concerning this clonotype itself: This could be a read error, since a much larger clone is one nucleotide away. The gene calls are TRBV7-3 and TRBJ1-1, with a weak D call TRBD1 (6 bases). The CDR3 is 15 residues long. CDR1 is SGHTA, CDR2 FQGTGA, per germline. The CDR3 spells CAISTSGGAYTEAFF. As DNA, the CDR3 is TGTGCCATCAGCACCTCGGGGGGGGCCTACACTGAAGCTTTCTTT. Complete variable domain (other parts from reference TRBV7-3 and TRBJ1-1): GAGVSQTPSNKVTEKGKYVELRCDPISGHTALYWYRQSLGQGPEFLIYFQGTGAADDSGLPNDRFFAVRPEGSVSTLKIQRTERGDSAVYLCAISTSGGAYTEAFFGQGTRLTVV.

This clonotype appeared many times. The CDR3 loop is CASSLSHNSNQPQHF. The CDR3, as DNA: TGTGCCAGCAGCTTGTCGCATAACAGCAATCAGCCCCAGCATTTT. The rearrangement links TRBV5-5 to TRBJ1-5; D is uncertain. The germline CDR1 and CDR2 sequences are SGHKS and YYEKEE (reference sequence). The CDR3 contains 15 residues. Trimming took 1 base from V and 1 from J, leaving 9 bases between them.

The chain couples TRBV7-8 to TRBJ2-3; possibly TRBD1 or TRBD2 for D (6 bases each). CDR3 length: 16 amino acids. The V end lost 5 bases, the J end lost 11 bases, and 26 bases lay between the germline ends. Germline V gives CDR1 SGHVS, CDR2 FQNEAQ. CDR3 DNA sequence: TGTGCCAGCAGCCTCCCGGCGGGACACCTCACAGACAAGCAGTATTTT. As protein: CASSLPAGHLTDKQYF.

This clonotype was observed at least ten times. The chain uses TRBV24-1 and TRBJ2-5; 12 nucleotides align to TRBD2. Germline assignment: CDR1 KGHDR and CDR2 SFDVKD. CDR3 length: 15 amino acids. Trimming at V came to 5 bases and at J to 4 bases, leaving 4 bases not matched to a gene. In nucleotides, the CDR3 is TGTGCCACCAGTGGGACTAGCGGGGACCGAGAGACCCAGTACTTC. This translates into CATSGTSGDRETQYF.

This clonotype was counted ten times or more. V is TRBV5-1 and J is TRBJ1-1, with D unresolved. Germline loops: CDR1 SGHRS, CDR2 YFSETQ. V lost 0 bases, J lost 1 base, and 10 bases lay in between. This CDR3 has 15 residues. The DNA for the CDR3 is TGCGCCAGCAGCTTGGGTTTGGTCGGGAACACTGAAGCTTTCTTT. This translates into CASSLGLVGNTEAFF.

The table lists this clonotype with many counts. The chain joins TRBV12-3 or TRBV12-4 to TRBJ1-2; possible D gene TRBD1, 6 bases. The ends were cut back, 3 bases at V and 8 bases at J, with 22 bases in the middle. The CDR3 is 16 residues long. The CDR3 nucleotides are TGTGCCAGCAGTTTTATAATTGATGCGGGGGCGAACGGCTACACCTTC. It codes for CASSFIIDAGANGYTF.

There are many counts of this clonotype. The chain combines TRBV7-2 with TRBJ2-7; D ambiguous. Trimming removed 0 bases at V and 3 bases at J, with 9 bases between. Germline V gives CDR1 SGHTA, CDR2 FQGNSA. The CDR3 is 14 residues long. CDR3 DNA sequence: TGTGCCAGCAGCTTAGCGGGCAGCAACTACGAGCAGTACTTC. Amino acids: CASSLAGSNYEQYF.

As to this clonotype: Possible read error: a much larger clone is one base away. The chain employs TRBV28 and TRBJ1-4; tentatively, D is TRBD1 (5 bases). The germline V gene has CDR1 MDHEN and CDR2 SYDVKM. This CDR3 has 13 amino acids. The CDR3: CDGQTATNEKLFF. CDR3 bases: TGTGACGGCCAGACAGCAACTAATGAAAAACTGTTTTTT.

This clonotype has ten or more counts. The CDR3 here is CASSPGTRKFF. The CDR3 bases are TGTGCCAGCAGTCCCGGGACCCGAAAGTTCTTC. The V and J genes are TRBV28 and TRBJ2-1; D tentatively reads TRBD1 or TRBD2 (5 bases each). Deletions cut 5 bases from V and 14 bases from J, with 13 bases between. This CDR3 has 11 residues. Germline values: CDR1 MDHEN, CDR2 SYDVKM.

This clonotype was observed many times. This chain uses TRBV5-1 with TRBJ2-5, with 8 bases fitting TRBD1. Germline V gives CDR1 SGHRS, CDR2 YFSETQ. There are 14 residues in the CDR3. The V and J ends lost 4 bases and 1 base, in that order; junction bases with no gene match: 3. CDR3 nucleotide sequence: TGCGCCAGCAGCCTGGGACAGGCCCAAGAGACCCAGTACTTC. This codes for CASSLGQAQETQYF.

For this clonotype: A read error is possible here, since a much larger clone lies one base away. The genes are TRBV20-1 and TRBJ2-7; perhaps TRBD1 as D (5 bases). This CDR3 contains 18 residues. CDR1 and CDR2 (germline): DFQATT, SNEGSKA (reference sequence). This CDR3 is CSAPDNGFSRQGSYDQYF. For the CDR3, the DNA is TGCAGTGCTCCCGATAACGGTTTCTCTCGGCAGGGCTCCTACGATCAGTACTTC.

In its sample, this clonotype was seen many times. V usage is TRBV28 and J usage is TRBJ1-4, with TRBD1 identical over 7 bases. This CDR3 comprises 14 residues. Trimming cost V 8 bases and J 4 bases; bases outside gene matches: 7. CDR1 and CDR2 (germline): MDHEN, SYDVKM. DNA for the CDR3: TGTGCCAGCGCTTTGGACAGGAGTAATGAAAAACTGTTTTTT. It encodes CASALDRSNEKLFF.

This clonotype showed up many times. The genes are TRBV20-1 and TRBJ1-3; 12 bases map to TRBD1. There are 14 residues in the CDR3. Losses at the gene ends were 2 bases for V and 8 bases for J; bases not matched to a gene: 4. From germline, CDR1 is DFQATT and CDR2 SNEGSKA (reference sequence). The CDR3 loop reads CSARTGQGADTIYF. In DNA, the CDR3 is TGCAGTGCTAGAACGGGACAGGGGGCTGACACCATATATTTT.

The V gene is TRBV18, the J gene TRBJ2-1, with D possibly TRBD2 on 7 matching bases. V was cut by 0 bases and J by 3 bases, with 12 bases left in between. Germline V gives CDR1 KGHSH, CDR2 LQKENI. CDR3 size: 16 residues. DNA for the CDR3: TGTGCCAGCTCACCACCGGGGGGGGGCTTCTACAATGAGCAGTTCTTC. This codes for CASSPPGGGFYNEQFF.

This clonotype was counted many times. The chain has TRBV5-4 and TRBJ1-5, with a weak D call TRBD1 (5 bases). V was trimmed by 2 bases and J by 6 bases, leaving 15 bases between them. This CDR3 is 15 amino acids long. CDR1 and CDR2 (germline): SGHNT, YYREEE (reference sequence). The CDR3 spells CASSLGAGPGQPQHF. DNA for the CDR3: TGTGCCAGCAGCTTAGGGGCGGGCCCAGGTCAGCCCCAGCATTTT.

This clonotype showed up many times. This rearrangement joins TRBV5-1 to TRBJ2-7; D is possibly TRBD1 or TRBD2 (6 bases each). Trimming stripped 2 bases from V and 7 bases from J, with 16 bases between. The CDR3 is 14 amino acids. CDR1 is SGHRS and CDR2 is YFSETQ in the germline V gene. CDR3 residues: CASSFGFGGAEQYF. The CDR3 DNA reads as TGCGCCAGCAGCTTCGGGTTCGGGGGCGCGGAGCAGTACTTC.

The CDR3 DNA is TGTGCCAGCAGTAAACCCCCGGGACAGGTGGCCGACGAGCAGTACTTC. Translated, it gives CASSKPPGQVADEQYF. The rearrangement joins TRBV25-1 to TRBJ2-7; 8 nucleotides line up with TRBD1. Germline CDR1 and CDR2: MGHDK and SYGVNS. After removal of 5 bases from V and 5 bases from J, the junction contained 14 bases not matched to a gene. This CDR3 spans 16 amino acids.

The CDR3 nucleotides are TGCAGCGTCGGACAGGGAGCCTCTGGGGCCAACGTCCTGACTTTC. Amino acid sequence: CSVGQGASGANVLTF. The chain links TRBV29-1 to TRBJ2-6; 8 bases are shared with TRBD1. The CDR3 runs 15 residues. The V segment lost 6 bases and the J segment 0 bases; nucleotides outside the gene matches: 4. Germline V gene data show CDR1 as SQVTM and CDR2 as ANQGSEA. Combining the CDR3 with reference TRBV29-1 and TRBJ2-6 gives the whole variable domain SAVISQKPSRDICQRGTSLTIQCQVDSQVTMMFWYRQQPGQSLTLIATANQGSEATYESGFVIDKFPISRPNLTFSTLTVSNMSPEDSSIYLCSVGQGASGANVLTFGAGSRLTVL.

This clonotype was picked up many times. The chain carries TRBV12-3 or TRBV12-4 and TRBJ1-5; perhaps TRBD1 as D (6 bases). This CDR3 comprises 16 residues. Trimming removed 5 bases at V and 2 bases at J, with 16 bases between. CDR3 amino acids: CASSPQQGTGNQPQHF. For the CDR3, the DNA is TGTGCCAGCAGTCCACAACAGGGTACTGGCAATCAGCCCCAGCATTTT.

A single count supports this clonotype. V gene TRBV5-5 combines with J gene TRBJ2-3; 11 bases match TRBD2. This CDR3 comprises 16 residues. In germline, CDR1 is SGHKS, CDR2 YYEKEE (reference sequence). The J segment lost 3 bases and the V segment lost 2 bases, leaving 5 bases of the junction unmatched. Here the CDR3 DNA reads TGTGCCAGCAGCTTTAGCGGGGGGGAGCGGACAGATACGCAGTATTTT. This gives the protein CASSFSGGERTDTQYF. Together with reference TRBV5-5 and TRBJ2-3, the CDR3 gives the full variable domain: DAGVTQSPTHLIKTRGQQVTLRCSPISGHKSVSWYQQVLGQGPQFIFQYYEKEERGRGNFPDRFSARQFPNYSSELNVNALLLGDSALYLCASSFSGGERTDTQYFGPGTRLTVL.

There are a few counts of this clonotype. The chain couples TRBV7-3 to TRBJ1-5; tentatively, D is TRBD1 (5 bases). The V gene's germline CDR1 is SGHTA and CDR2 FQGTGA. This CDR3 is 18 amino acids long. Trimming took 5 bases from V and 0 from J, leaving 20 bases between them. The CDR3 sequence is CASSPRQQYCYSNQPQHF. CDR3 nucleotide sequence: TGTGCCAGCAGCCCTAGACAGCAATATTGTTATAGCAATCAGCCCCAGCATTTT.

This clonotype was seen at least ten times. This chain connects TRBV5-5 to TRBJ2-7; D gene unclear. V was pared by 0 bases and J by 5 bases, with 15 bases between. CDR1 is SGHKS, CDR2 YYEKEE, per germline (reference sequence). The CDR3 spans 15 residues. This CDR3 reads CASSLAVRQLDEQYF. The CDR3 DNA is TGTGCCAGCAGCTTGGCCGTTCGGCAGCTTGACGAGCAGTACTTC.